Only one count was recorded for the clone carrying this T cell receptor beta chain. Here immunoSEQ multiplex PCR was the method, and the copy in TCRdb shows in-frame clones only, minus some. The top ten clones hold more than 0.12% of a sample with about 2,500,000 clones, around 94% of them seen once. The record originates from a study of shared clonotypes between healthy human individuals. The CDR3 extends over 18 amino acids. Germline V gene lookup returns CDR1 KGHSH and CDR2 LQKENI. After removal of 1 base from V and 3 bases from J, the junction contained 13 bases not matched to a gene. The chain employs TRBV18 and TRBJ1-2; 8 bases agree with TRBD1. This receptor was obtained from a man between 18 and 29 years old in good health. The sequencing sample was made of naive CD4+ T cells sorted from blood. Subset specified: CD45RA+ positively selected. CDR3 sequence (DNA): TGTGCCAGCTCACCACAACGAGGACCTAAACAGGGGGACTATGGCTACACCTTC. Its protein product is CASSPQRGPKQGDYGYTF.